The clone carrying this T cell receptor (beta chain) has a single count. Enrollment of patients from Seattle took place during active infection, with longitudinal follow-up. Trimming took 3 bases from V and 0 from J; bases not matched to a gene: 3. This CDR3 contains 15 residues. Germline V CDR1 and CDR2: SGHAT, FQNNGV. This entry is derived from a study of blood T cell repertoires in COVID-19. Study-wide context: The samples span acute and convalescent COVID-19 from the United States, Italy and Spain. The cDNA or gDNA used as material had been derived from T cells, B-cell-depleted T cells, or PBMCs.

In the original workflow: Amplifying reference gene primers gave estimates of nucleated cell counts. Produced via immunoSEQ multiplex PCR; TCRdb's table is partial and in-frame only. The V and J calls and the clone size are those of that table, but D and trimming were determined from the DNA. The table includes fewer than 250,000 clones, about nine tenths detected once. The rearrangement joins TRBV11-2 to TRBJ2-7; 9 bases fit TRBD2. Material: peripheral blood. This receptor was obtained from a man aged 25-45 years with COVID-19, enrolled during active disease. CDR3 nucleotides: TGTGCCAGCAGCTTCCTAGCGGGGCACTCCTACGAGCAGTACTTC. Residues: CASSFLAGHSYEQYF.